The rows below give T cell receptor beta chains drawn from one sample of a study of shared clonotypes between healthy human individuals. Assay: immunoSEQ multiplex PCR; the TCRdb copy retains only in-frame clones and omits some. The sample includes hundreds of thousands of clones, roughly 79% seen only once; the top ten take 12%. The sequencing input was PBMCs. These receptors were obtained from a woman between 35 and 50 years old in good health. Some clones in this sample may be carry-over from other donors' samples. CDR3s include the opening cysteine and the closing phenylalanine or tryptophan. Each record gives: D gene, J gene, clone size, V gene, CDR3 DNA, CDR3 protein. A D gene is named only where the DNA matches it firmly. The size entry is marked missing in some rows and otherwise reads once, few, many or a size class.

d_gene: TRBD2
j_gene: TRBJ2-1
abundance: NA
v_gene: TRBV4-3
CDR3nt: TGCGCCAGCAGCCAAGATCGGGCGGGAGGGTTGAATGAGCAGTTCTTC
CDR3aa: CASSQDRAGGLNEQFF

d_gene: NA
j_gene: TRBJ2-2
abundance: NA
v_gene: TRBV28
CDR3nt: TGTGCCAGCAATCGTTGGACCGGGGAGCTGTTTTTT
CDR3aa: CASNRWTGELFF

d_gene: NA
j_gene: TRBJ2-1
abundance: NA
v_gene: TRBV4-1
CDR3nt: TGCGCCAGCCGGGCCGATAGAAATGAGCAGTTCTTC
CDR3aa: CASRADRNEQFF

d_gene: NA
j_gene: TRBJ1-4
abundance: NA
v_gene: TRBV5-6
CDR3nt: TGTGCCAGCAGCTTGGGAACGGGATATCAAGACGAAAAACTGTTTTTT
CDR3aa: CASSLGTGYQDEKLFF

d_gene: TRBD1
j_gene: TRBJ1-1
abundance: once
v_gene: TRBV18
CDR3nt: TGTGCCAGCTCACCCCTGGACAGGATTTCAATGAACACTGAAACTTTCTTT
CDR3aa: CASSPLDRISMNTETFF

d_gene: NA
j_gene: TRBJ2-5
abundance: NA
v_gene: TRBV6-1
CDR3nt: TGTGCCAGCAGTGCGCGGGGACAAGAGACCCAGTACTTC
CDR3aa: CASSARGQETQYF

d_gene: TRBD1
j_gene: TRBJ2-3
abundance: NA
v_gene: TRBV11-2
CDR3nt: TGTGCCAGCAGTATTGGTGACTGGGGACAGTCTTCCACAGATACGCAGTATTTT
CDR3aa: CASSIGDWGQSSTDTQYF

d_gene: TRBD2
j_gene: TRBJ2-7
abundance: NA
v_gene: TRBV29-1
CDR3nt: TGCAGCGTTGCGACGGGGACTAAAGAGCAGTACTTC
CDR3aa: CSVATGTKEQYF

d_gene: NA
j_gene: TRBJ2-3
abundance: NA
v_gene: TRBV7-7
CDR3nt: TGTGCCAGCAGCTTAGGGGGGTACACAGATACGCAGTATTTT
CDR3aa: CASSLGGYTDTQYF

d_gene: TRBD1
j_gene: TRBJ2-3
abundance: NA
v_gene: TRBV7-8
CDR3nt: TGTGCCAGCAGCCGGGACAGTAATACGCAGTATTTT
CDR3aa: CASSRDSNTQYF

d_gene: TRBD2
j_gene: TRBJ2-1
abundance: once
v_gene: TRBV7-8
CDR3nt: TGTGCCAGCAGCAGGGTGGGGACTAGCGGGAGGGTGCATGAGCAGTTCTTC
CDR3aa: CASSRVGTSGRVHEQFF

d_gene: TRBD2
j_gene: TRBJ2-7
abundance: NA
v_gene: TRBV6-1
CDR3nt: TGTGCCAGCAGTCCGACTAGCGGTCCGTACGAGCAGTACTTC
CDR3aa: CASSPTSGPYEQYF

d_gene: NA
j_gene: TRBJ1-5
abundance: NA
v_gene: TRBV30
CDR3nt: TGTGCCTGGAGTGTACAATACGGGGGTTTGGGCAATCAGCCCCAGCATTTT
CDR3aa: CAWSVQYGGLGNQPQHF

d_gene: NA
j_gene: TRBJ1-1
abundance: NA
v_gene: TRBV6-5
CDR3nt: TGTGCCAGCAGTTACTCGAGGAACCTCGCTGAAGCTTTCTTT
CDR3aa: CASSYSRNLAEAFF

d_gene: TRBD2
j_gene: TRBJ2-2
abundance: once
v_gene: TRBV7-3
CDR3nt: TGTGCCAGCAGTCTAGGACTAGCCTCCGTTTCCGGGGAGCTGTTTTTT
CDR3aa: CASSLGLASVSGELFF

d_gene: NA
j_gene: TRBJ2-7
abundance: NA
v_gene: TRBV11-1
CDR3nt: TGTGCCAGCAGCCCAAGGGTGTCCTACGAGCAGTACTTC
CDR3aa: CASSPRVSYEQYF

d_gene: NA
j_gene: TRBJ1-3
abundance: NA
v_gene: TRBV28
CDR3nt: TGTGCCAGCAGTCCCAACAGAGTCTCTGGAAACACCATATATTTT
CDR3aa: CASSPNRVSGNTIYF

d_gene: NA
j_gene: TRBJ2-3
abundance: NA
v_gene: TRBV27
CDR3nt: TGTGCCAGCAGCGACCTAGTCCTAGGCACAGATACGCAGTATTTT
CDR3aa: CASSDLVLGTDTQYF

d_gene: TRBD2
j_gene: TRBJ2-1
abundance: NA
v_gene: TRBV27
CDR3nt: TGTGCCAGCAGGCGACGACTAGCGGGAGACAATGAGCAGTTCTTC
CDR3aa: CASRRRLAGDNEQFF

d_gene: NA
j_gene: TRBJ1-2
abundance: few
v_gene: TRBV20-1
CDR3nt: TGCAGTGCTAGTCGGTCCAGCGGCTACACCTTC
CDR3aa: CSASRSSGYTF

d_gene: NA
j_gene: TRBJ1-2
abundance: NA
v_gene: TRBV7-2
CDR3nt: TGTGCCAGCAGCTTAGATGGGGCAGGGGCCTATGGCTACACCTTC
CDR3aa: CASSLDGAGAYGYTF

d_gene: NA
j_gene: TRBJ2-7
abundance: NA
v_gene: TRBV9
CDR3nt: TGTGCCAGCGGGGGGACAAACTCCTACGAGCAGTACTTC
CDR3aa: CASGGTNSYEQYF

d_gene: NA
j_gene: TRBJ2-1
abundance: once
v_gene: TRBV27
CDR3nt: TGTGCCAGCAGTTTATCGGCCAGCTCCTACAATGAGCAGTTCTTC
CDR3aa: CASSLSASSYNEQFF